The 25 T cell receptor beta chains in this list originate from one sample, sequenced in a study of control samples from healthy donors and cancer patients (dated by TCRdb to 2018 to 2020). The method was the immunoSEQ multiplex PCR assay. Held by TCRdb, this immuneACCESS table contains in-frame sequences only and omits some clones. Under half of the omission traces to an unresolved V gene where checked; the cause of the rest is unknown. The sample table records tens of thousands of clones; 90% of these occur just once. Jointly, the top ten make up over 5% of the sample. Sequencing was done on a sample of PBMCs. The receptors originated from a man aged 60-69 years with colorectal cancer.

The chain recombines TRBV7-3 with TRBJ2-3; no firm D call. The CDR3 consists of 14 residues. Trimming removed 0 bases from V and 5 bases from J, with 9 bases in between. Per the germline V gene, CDR1 is SGHTA and CDR2 is FQGTGA. CDR3 sequence reads: CASSLTGFQDTQYF. CDR3 sequence (DNA): TGTGCCAGCAGCTTAACGGGGTTTCAAGATACGCAGTATTTT.

The genes are TRBV4-2 and TRBJ2-3; D might be TRBD1 or TRBD2, each matching 5 bases. Germline lookup yields CDR1 LGHNA and CDR2 YNFKEQ. The CDR3 consists of 17 residues. V lost 0 bases, J lost 2 bases, and 15 bases lay in between. The CDR3 sequence is CASSQDLGAWATDTQYF. The CDR3, as DNA: TGTGCCAGCAGCCAAGATCTCGGGGCTTGGGCCACAGATACGCAGTATTTT.

This clone was seen a handful of times. The chain links TRBV6-5 to TRBJ2-4; TRBD1 matches 9 bases. Germline V gives CDR1 MNHEY, CDR2 SVGAGI. This CDR3 comprises 13 residues. The V and J ends lost 5 bases and 7 bases, in that order; junction bases with no gene match: 3. CDR3 in amino acids: CASSPGTGNIQYF. CDR3 DNA: TGTGCCAGCAGTCCCGGGACAGGGAACATTCAGTACTTC.

The rearrangement uses TRBV7-2 and TRBJ2-5; 7 bases fit TRBD1. Germline-derived CDR1 and CDR2 are SGHTA and FQGNSA. V shed 3 bases and J 2 bases; nucleotides not matched to a gene: 12. This CDR3 comprises 17 residues. The CDR3 nucleotides are TGTGCCAGCAGCTTGAGGGGGCCCCTAATCCTACAAGAGACCCAGTACTTC. It translates to CASSLRGPLILQETQYF.

This chain links TRBV27 with TRBJ1-2; 7 nucleotides agree with TRBD1. Germline V gene data show CDR1 as MNHEY and CDR2 as SMNVEV (reference sequence). The CDR3 runs 15 residues. The J segment lost 0 bases and the V segment lost 9 bases, leaving 10 bases of the junction unmatched. DNA of the CDR3: TGTGCCAGTCAGGGGGGAGGAACCCCTAACTATGGCTACACCTTC. Protein sequence: CASQGGGTPNYGYTF.

The chain recombines TRBV6-1 with TRBJ2-5, with D perhaps matching TRBD1 (5 bases). The ends were cut back, 4 bases at V and 2 bases at J, with 17 bases in the middle. CDR1 and CDR2 from the germline V gene are MNHNS and SASEGT. CDR3 length: 16 amino acids. The CDR3 bases are TGTGCCAGCAGTGCAGAACAGGTGTTGGGGCAAGAGACCCAGTACTTC. This translates into CASSAEQVLGQETQYF.

The V call is TRBV6-5, the J call TRBJ1-2; unclear D gene. Germline assignment: CDR1 MNHEY and CDR2 SVGAGI. The CDR3 is 13 amino acids. The ends were cut back, 5 bases at V and 3 bases at J, with 10 bases in the middle. CDR3 protein: CASSLGPDYGYTF. As DNA, the CDR3 is TGTGCCAGCAGTCTAGGACCAGACTATGGCTACACCTTC.

The chain has TRBV9 and TRBJ2-5, with TRBD2 matching 16 bases. The germline V gene encodes CDR1 SGDLS and CDR2 YYNGEE. The length of the CDR3 is 16 residues. V shed 5 bases and J 5 bases; nucleotides not matched to a gene: 6. CDR3 in DNA: TGTGCCAGCAGTGCCGGGACTAGCGGGGGGGTTGAGACCCAGTACTTC. Its translation: CASSAGTSGGVETQYF.

This clone was counted a single time. The rearrangement links TRBV28 to TRBJ1-2; D is unresolved. Germline CDR1 reads MDHEN; CDR2 reads SYDVKM. Trimming took off 6 bases at V and 8 bases at J, with 13 bases between the two ends. The CDR3 runs 12 residues. The CDR3 DNA sequence: TGTGCCAGCAGCAAAAACGAGTTGGGCTACACCTTC. Amino acids: CASSKNELGYTF.

V and J are TRBV2 and TRBJ1-2; D is uncertain. Per germline, CDR1 SNHLY and CDR2 FYNNEI. There are 12 residues in the CDR3. Deletions cut 6 bases from V and 4 bases from J, with 9 bases between. CDR3 nucleotide sequence: TGTGCCAGCAGCAGCTACAGCTATGGCTACACCTTC. As protein: CASSSYSYGYTF.

CDR3 coding DNA: TGTGCCAGCAGTTACTCGAGGGGTCAGAGTGAAGCTTTCTTT. This translates into CASSYSRGQSEAFF. This chain connects TRBV6-5 to TRBJ1-1; TRBD1 might be the D (5 bases). V was shortened by 0 bases and J by 7 bases, with 12 bases between the two germline ends. Per germline, CDR1 MNHEY and CDR2 SVGAGI. CDR3 length: 14 amino acids.

The rearrangement links TRBV6-4 to TRBJ2-3; 9 bases are a match to TRBD2. V gave up 1 base and J gave up 5 bases; unmatched junction bases: 4. CDR1 and CDR2 (germline): MRHNA, SNTAGT. The CDR3 runs 15 residues. The chain's CDR3 is CASSDLAGGQDTQYF. The CDR3 DNA sequence: TGTGCCAGCAGTGACTTGGCGGGGGGGCAAGATACGCAGTATTTT.

In nucleotides, the CDR3 is TGTGCCACCAGCACGAGCCTTTCGACCCCGGTGGGAGGCTACACCTTC. Translation: CATSTSLSTPVGGYTF. The chain joins TRBV15 to TRBJ1-2, with D hard to call. The CDR3 contains 16 residues. Germline assignment: CDR1 LNHNV and CDR2 YYDKDF (reference sequence). Trimming stripped 4 bases from V and 8 bases from J, with 23 bases between.

The gene calls are TRBV2 and TRBJ1-2; no clear D gene. CDR3 length equals 12 residues. The V end was cut by 1 base, the J end by 8 bases, with 8 bases between. Germline V gene lookup returns CDR1 SNHLY and CDR2 FYNNEI. In DNA, the CDR3 is TGTGCCAGCAGTGAAGAAGGGTTGGGCTACACCTTC. Encoded protein: CASSEEGLGYTF.

CDR3 residues: CASRRQGETQYF. DNA for the CDR3: TGTGCCAGCAGGCGACAGGGAGAGACCCAGTACTTC. This sequence joins TRBV11-3 and TRBJ2-5, with 7 bases that match TRBD1. The CDR3 length is 12 residues. Germline lookup yields CDR1 SGHNT and CDR2 YENEEA. The trim removed 6 bases at V and 4 bases at J, leaving 2 bases unmatched.

The CDR3 coding sequence is TGTGCCAGTAGCACGACGGTTTACACTGAAGCTTTCTTT. Its translation is CASSTTVYTEAFF. The chain joins TRBV19 to TRBJ1-1; D not resolved. The CDR3 contains 13 residues. Germline V gene sequence: CDR1 LNHDA, CDR2 SQIVND (reference sequence). The V end was cut by 6 bases, the J end by 3 bases, with 11 bases between.

This chain uses TRBV4-1 with TRBJ1-2; 8 bases are shared with TRBD1. The germline V gene has CDR1 MGHRA and CDR2 YSYEKL. V was clipped by 5 bases and J by 8 bases; unmatched bases: 7. The CDR3 consists of 13 residues. The CDR3 region has the DNA TGCGCCAGCAGCGTCCAGGGGGCGCGCGGCTACACCTTC. This codes for CASSVQGARGYTF.

The chain is built from TRBV30 and TRBJ2-7, with TRBD2 matching over 11 bases. The V gene end was trimmed by 0 bases and the J gene end by 3 bases; junction bases not matched to a gene: 7. The germline gives CDR1 GTSNPN, CDR2 SVGIG (reference sequence). The CDR3 is 16 residues long. The CDR3 coding sequence is TGTGCCTGGAGTGTAAGGCCTAGCGGGGGGTTCTACGAGCAGTACTTC. Protein product: CAWSVRPSGGFYEQYF. Filled out from reference TRBV30 and TRBJ2-7, the complete variable domain reads SQTIHQWPATLVQPVGSPLSLECTVEGTSNPNLYWYRQAAGRGLQLLFYSVGIGQISSEVPQNLSASRPQDRQFILSSKKLLLSDSGFYLCAWSVRPSGGFYEQYFGPGTRLTVT.

J is TRBJ1-3 and V is TRBV5-6; D uncertain. V lost 2 bases and J 0 bases, leaving 15 bases between the germline ends. This CDR3 contains 17 residues. Germline values: CDR1 SGHDT, CDR2 YYEEEE. In nucleotides, the CDR3 is TGTGCCAGCAGCTTAGCGCTCAGGCGACACTCTGGAAACACCATATATTTT. Amino acid sequence: CASSLALRRHSGNTIYF.

This clone was seen a single time. The chain combines TRBV30 with TRBJ2-5; D ambiguous. CDR3 length equals 13 residues. The V end lost 2 bases, the J end lost 1 base, and 8 bases lay between the germline ends. Germline assignment: CDR1 GTSNPN and CDR2 SVGIG (reference sequence). The DNA for the CDR3 is TGTGCCTGGAGTCACTCGGTCCAAGAGACCCAGTACTTC. Amino acid sequence: CAWSHSVQETQYF.

The rearrangement links TRBV28 to TRBJ1-5; 11 bases fit TRBD1. The V and J ends lost 6 bases and 5 bases, in that order; junction bases with no gene match: 12. Germline values: CDR1 MDHEN, CDR2 SYDVKM. The CDR3 totals 17 residues. CDR3 coding DNA: TGTGCCAGCAGCCGGGACAGGGGGGTGACTGATGATCAGCCCCAGCATTTT. Translating gives CASSRDRGVTDDQPQHF.

The V and J genes are TRBV2 and TRBJ1-4; weak D call: TRBD1 (5 bases). From germline, CDR1 is SNHLY and CDR2 FYNNEI. Between the trimmed V and J ends, which lost 6 bases and 0 bases, there was a span of 11 bases. The CDR3 is 15 amino acids. This CDR3 reads CASRGQAATNEKLFF. In nucleotides, the CDR3 is TGTGCCAGCAGAGGACAAGCCGCAACTAATGAAAAACTGTTTTTT.

V gene TRBV7-6 combines with J gene TRBJ2-1; a possible D gene is TRBD2 (5 bases). Germline loops: CDR1 SGHVS, CDR2 FNYEAQ. This CDR3 has 12 amino acids. V gave up 8 bases and J gave up 5 bases, with 10 bases separating them. The CDR3 nucleotides are TGTGCCAGCCGGACTTTGGACAATGAGCAGTTCTTC. Translation gives CASRTLDNEQFF.

V gene TRBV7-8 combines with J gene TRBJ2-2, with D unresolved. Germline V gene lookup returns CDR1 SGHVS and CDR2 FQNEAQ. The CDR3 loop spans 15 amino acids. Trimming removed 5 bases from V and 0 bases from J, with 10 bases in between. This CDR3 reads CASSPSGANTGELFF. The CDR3 DNA is TGTGCCAGCAGCCCAAGTGGGGCGAACACCGGGGAGCTGTTTTTT.

V and J are TRBV7-2 and TRBJ2-1; the D is unclear. Trimming stripped 5 bases from V and 0 bases from J, with 8 bases between. CDR1 and CDR2 (germline): SGHTA, FQGNSA. The CDR3 length is 14 residues. The CDR3 DNA is TGTGCCAGCAGCCCCACGAGCTCCTACAATGAGCAGTTCTTC. It specifies CASSPTSSYNEQFF.